This entry describes one T cell receptor beta chain. The germline gives CDR1 MGHRA, CDR2 YSYEKL. Deletions cut 0 bases from V and 4 bases from J, with 6 bases between. The CDR3 length is 13 residues. TCRdb's copy holds only in-frame clones and misses some; the assay was immunoSEQ multiplex PCR. This table has around 110,000 clones, roughly 85% appearing once. This specimen belongs to a study of T cell responses to AZD1222 COVID-19 vaccine. The chain uses TRBV4-1 and TRBJ1-2, with no clear D. This receptor was taken from an adult in good health. Specimen: peripheral blood, collected on day 0 of MenACWY control vaccination. As DNA, the CDR3 is TGCGCCAGCAGCCAAGATCTTTCCTATGGCTACACCTTC. Translation gives CASSQDLSYGYTF.